This entry concerns a single T cell receptor (beta chain). The antigen is undetermined. The CDR3 totals 16 residues. Per germline, CDR1 SGHVS and CDR2 FNYEAQ. UMI-tagged TRB cDNA libraries were built via 5' RACE. TCRdb reprocessed the 5' RACE reads and keeps a single row for each CDR3 protein, giving no DNA. This listing includes about 110,000 distinct CDR3 sequences. CD45RO-CCR7+CD27+CD95- cells counted as naive CD8+ T cells. This sample is drawn from a study of CXCR3-negative and CXCR3-positive naive CD8 T cells. General study results and limits: Both naive subsets showed comparably high diversity, and memory CD8+ cells showed much lower diversity. CXCR3-expressing naive cells carried TRB CDR3s more hydrophobic than those of CXCR3-negative naive cells. The level of CXCR3 expression partially decreased after cryopreservation; the majority of assays used fresh PBMCs. Naive subsets showed comparable surface CD5, and TCR interaction strength was also inferred from TRB CDR3 physicochemistry.

The receptor comes from a human donor in good health. Some clones in this sample may be carry-over from other donors' samples. The specimen sequenced was naive CXCR3+ CD8+ T cells from blood. Documented subset: CD45RO-CCR7+CD27+CD95- naive CD8+ T cells expressing CXCR3 (TNR3+). The rearrangement links TRBV7-6 to TRBJ2-5. The CDR3: CASSLASARDQETQYF.